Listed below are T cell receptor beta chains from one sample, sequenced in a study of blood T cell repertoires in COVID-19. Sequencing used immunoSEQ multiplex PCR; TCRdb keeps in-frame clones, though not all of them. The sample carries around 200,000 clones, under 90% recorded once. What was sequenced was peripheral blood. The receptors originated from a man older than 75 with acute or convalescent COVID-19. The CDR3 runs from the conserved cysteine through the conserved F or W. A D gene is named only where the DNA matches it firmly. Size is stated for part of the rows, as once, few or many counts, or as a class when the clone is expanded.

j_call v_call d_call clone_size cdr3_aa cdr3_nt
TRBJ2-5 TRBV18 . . CASSPTEKETQYF TGTGCCAGCTCACCGACAGAAAAAGAGACCCAGTACTTC
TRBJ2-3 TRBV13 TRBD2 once CASSYRLASTLDTQYF TGTGCCAGCAGCTACAGACTAGCGTCAACGCTAGATACGCAGTATTTT
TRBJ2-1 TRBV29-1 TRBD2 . CSVSWLAGPSSYNEQFF TGCAGCGTTTCTTGGCTAGCGGGCCCCAGCTCCTACAATGAGCAGTTCTTC
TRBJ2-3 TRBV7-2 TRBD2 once CASSLQAGADTQYF TGTGCCAGCAGCTTACAAGCGGGAGCGGATACGCAGTATTTT
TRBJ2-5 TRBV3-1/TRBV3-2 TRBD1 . CASSQDQGRGRETQYF TGTGCCAGCAGCCAAGATCAGGGAAGGGGGCGAGAGACCCAGTACTTC
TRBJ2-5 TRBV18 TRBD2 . CASSPRASGGETQYF TGTGCCAGCTCACCCCGGGCTTCGGGGGGAGAGACCCAGTACTTC
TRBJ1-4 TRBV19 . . CASRVTGTTNEKLFF TGTGCCAGTAGAGTAACAGGGACGACTAATGAAAAACTGTTTTTT
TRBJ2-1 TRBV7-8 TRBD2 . CASSSSRGTNYNEQFF TGTGCCAGCAGCTCCAGTCGGGGGACTAACTACAATGAGCAGTTCTTC
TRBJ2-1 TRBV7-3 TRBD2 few CASSPGLAGNNEQFF TGTGCCAGCAGCCCCGGACTAGCGGGGAACAATGAGCAGTTCTTC
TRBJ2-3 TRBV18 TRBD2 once CASSPQRGAGTTDTQYF TGTGCCAGCTCACCCCAGCGGGGGGCGGGAACCACAGATACGCAGTATTTT
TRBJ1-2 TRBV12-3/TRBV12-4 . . CASSLQGLYGYTF TGTGCCAGCAGTTTACAGGGCCTCTATGGCTACACCTTC
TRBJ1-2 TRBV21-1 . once CASSKWQGDGYTF TGTGCCAGCAGCAAATGGCAGGGCGATGGCTACACCTTC
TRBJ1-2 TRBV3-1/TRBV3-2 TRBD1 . CASSQDRGTGEPDGYTF TGTGCCAGCAGCCAAGATAGAGGAACAGGGGAGCCCGATGGCTACACCTTC
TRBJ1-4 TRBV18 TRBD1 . CASSLGQGPEKLFF TGTGCCAGCTCACTGGGACAGGGGCCTGAAAAACTGTTTTTT
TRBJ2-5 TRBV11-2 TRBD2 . CASSLLAGASGETQYF TGTGCCAGCAGCTTACTAGCGGGAGCAAGTGGCGAGACCCAGTACTTC
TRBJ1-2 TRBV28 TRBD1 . CASSLWGRRDSDGYTF TGTGCCAGCAGTTTATGGGGGCGGCGGGACAGTGATGGCTACACCTTC
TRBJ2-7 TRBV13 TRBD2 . CASSLVGGSKYEQYF TGTGCCAGCAGCTTAGTGGGCGGGAGTAAATACGAGCAGTACTTC
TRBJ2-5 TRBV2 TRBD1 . CASNGQAQETQYF TGTGCCAGCAATGGACAGGCCCAAGAGACCCAGTACTTC
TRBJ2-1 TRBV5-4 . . CASSLDGLMAFF TGTGCCAGCAGCTTGGATGGCTTAATGGCGTTCTTC
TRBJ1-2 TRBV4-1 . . CASSPTMTGSNYGYTF TGCGCCAGCAGCCCGACCATGACAGGTTCTAACTATGGCTACACCTTC
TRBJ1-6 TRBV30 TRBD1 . CAWSTGTGISPLHF TGTGCCTGGAGTACCGGGACAGGGATTTCACCCCTCCACTTT
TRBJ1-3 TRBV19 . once CASSTGSSGNTIYF TGTGCCAGTAGCACAGGGAGCTCTGGAAACACCATATATTTT
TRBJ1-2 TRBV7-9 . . CASSSPRAGGNYGYTF TGTGCCAGCAGCTCTCCCCGGGCAGGCGGGAACTATGGCTACACCTTC
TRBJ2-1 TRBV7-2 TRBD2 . CASSRGLAGAEQFF TGTGCCAGCAGCCGGGGACTAGCGGGGGCCGAGCAGTTCTTC
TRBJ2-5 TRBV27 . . CASSLSWQNQETQYF TGTGCCAGCAGTTTATCGTGGCAGAACCAAGAGACCCAGTACTTC
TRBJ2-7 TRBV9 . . CASSVGASYEQYF TGTGCCAGCAGCGTAGGGGCTTCCTACGAGCAGTACTTC
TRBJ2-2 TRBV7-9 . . CASSLTANTGELFF TGTGCCAGCAGCTTAACTGCGAACACCGGGGAGCTGTTTTTT
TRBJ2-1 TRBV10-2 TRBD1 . CASTDGDRLYNEQFF TGCGCCAGCACTGATGGGGACAGGCTCTACAATGAGCAGTTCTTC
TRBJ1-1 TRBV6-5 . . CASHPGDTGKAFF TGTGCCAGCCACCCCGGAGACACAGGGAAAGCTTTCTTT
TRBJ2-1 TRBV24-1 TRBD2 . CATSDPRTSGSLYNEQFF TGTGCCACCAGTGATCCTCGGACTAGCGGGAGCCTGTACAATGAGCAGTTCTTC
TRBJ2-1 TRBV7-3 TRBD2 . CASSSGLVNVNEQFF TGTGCCAGCAGCTCAGGACTAGTGAACGTCAATGAGCAGTTCTTC
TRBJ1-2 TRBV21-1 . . CASTTKMGARYGYTF TGTGCCAGCACCACAAAGATGGGGGCGCGGTATGGCTACACCTTC
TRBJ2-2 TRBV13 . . CASSLMRQGGRRAGELFF TGTGCCAGCAGCTTAATGAGGCAGGGAGGAAGAAGGGCCGGGGAGCTGTTTTTT
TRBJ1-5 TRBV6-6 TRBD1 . CASSPGTAPNQPQHF TGTGCCAGCAGTCCTGGGACAGCGCCCAATCAGCCCCAGCATTTT
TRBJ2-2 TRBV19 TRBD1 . CASSQGAATGELFF TGTGCCAGTAGTCAGGGGGCGGCCACCGGGGAGCTGTTTTTT
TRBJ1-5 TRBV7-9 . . CASSLTVNQPQHF TGTGCCAGCAGCCTGACAGTTAATCAGCCCCAGCATTTT
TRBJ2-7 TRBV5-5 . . CASSFRVLGYEQYF TGTGCCAGCAGCTTCAGGGTTCTAGGGTACGAGCAGTACTTC
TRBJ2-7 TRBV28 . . CASSPRDFLGASATYEQYF TGTGCCAGCAGTCCCCGGGACTTTCTAGGGGCTAGCGCTACCTACGAGCAGTACTTC
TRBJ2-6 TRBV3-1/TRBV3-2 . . CASRGGSGANVLTF TGTGCCAGCAGGGGGGGTTCTGGGGCCAACGTCCTGACTTTC
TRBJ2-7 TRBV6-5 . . CASSYYAGKFEQYF TGTGCCAGCAGTTACTATGCAGGGAAATTCGAGCAGTACTTC
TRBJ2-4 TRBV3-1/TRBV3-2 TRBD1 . CASSQGQGGKGYF TGTGCCAGCAGCCAGGGACAGGGGGGAAAGGGTTACTTC